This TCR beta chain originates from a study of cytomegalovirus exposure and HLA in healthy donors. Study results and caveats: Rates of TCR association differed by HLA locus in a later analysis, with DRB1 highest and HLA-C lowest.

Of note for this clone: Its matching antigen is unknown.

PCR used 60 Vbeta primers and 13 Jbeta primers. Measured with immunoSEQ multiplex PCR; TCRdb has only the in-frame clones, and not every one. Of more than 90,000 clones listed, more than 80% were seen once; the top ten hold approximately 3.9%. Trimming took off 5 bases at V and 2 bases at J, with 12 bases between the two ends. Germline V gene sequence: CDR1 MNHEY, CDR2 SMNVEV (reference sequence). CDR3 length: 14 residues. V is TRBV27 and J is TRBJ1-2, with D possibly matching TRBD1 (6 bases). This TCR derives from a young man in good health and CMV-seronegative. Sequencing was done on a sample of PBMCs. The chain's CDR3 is CASSLTGRNYGYTF. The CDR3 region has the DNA TGTGCCAGCAGTCTGACAGGCCGAAACTATGGCTACACCTTC.